The present T cell receptor (delta chain) was sequenced within a study of γδ T cells in repeated Plasmodium falciparum infection. The overall study: Sampling occurred at baseline, pre-infection for selected infections, and 21 days post-infection.

The table lists this clone with many counts. The antigen remains unidentified. The mismatch at residue 15 between this DNA's translation and the TCRdb protein of a much larger clone likely reflects a read error; the protein shown is translated from the DNA. The CDR3 runs 17 residues. Germline V gives CDR1 GEAIGNYY, CDR2 EKD. General observations from the study: Vdelta2-negative gammadelta repertoires, largely Vdelta1+, seemingly showed infection-driven waves of new clonal selection.

TCRdb fed the multiplex PCR reads to CATT. The table shows tens of thousands of delta-chain clones, with 0.85% to 1% occurring only once. Vgamma9/Vdelta2+ and Vdelta2-negative gammadelta T cells were flow-sorted from PBMC for bulk sequencing. This TCR derives from a pool of human donors (malaria-infected and uninfected, not separated). No J gene call was made, and the V gene is TRDV2; the table assigns TRDD3, which was not confirmed against the DNA. Source material: gamma-delta T cells from blood. The CDR3 protein is CACDTLARGDNTDKPIF. The CDR3 DNA follows: TGTGCCTGTGACACCCTAGCCCGGGGGGATAACACCGATAAACCCATCTTT.